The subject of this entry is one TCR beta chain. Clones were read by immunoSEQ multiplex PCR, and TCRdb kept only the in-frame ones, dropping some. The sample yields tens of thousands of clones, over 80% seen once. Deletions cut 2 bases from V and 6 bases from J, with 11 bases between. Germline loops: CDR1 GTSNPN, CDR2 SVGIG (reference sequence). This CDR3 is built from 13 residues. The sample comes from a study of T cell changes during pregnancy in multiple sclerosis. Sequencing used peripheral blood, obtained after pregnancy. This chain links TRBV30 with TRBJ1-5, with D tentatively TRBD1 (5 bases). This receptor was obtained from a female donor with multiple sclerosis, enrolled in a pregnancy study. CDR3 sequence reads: CAWSQGWVQPQHF. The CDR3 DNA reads TGTGCCTGGAGTCAGGGTTGGGTTCAGCCCCAGCATTTT.